Sequencing of this T cell receptor beta chain was carried out in a study of long-term antiretroviral therapy in people with HIV. In the study overall: By about a decade, the earliest samples predate the 2015 immediate-ART recommendation.

Study-level findings and limits: Whichever time point was examined, clones expanded before ART dominated the repertoire.

This clone was recorded once. What it binds is unknown. No DNA is shown, since the ends of the CDR3 on it are uncertain; the CDR3 is the one TCRdb lists. Treatment for all HIV-infected participants took place in the United States. Counting both end residues, the CDR3 totals 17 amino acids. The germline gives CDR1 SGDLS, CDR2 YYNGEE. A v3.0 immunoSEQ assay was performed at survey level. The method was immunoSEQ multiplex PCR; TCRdb's version includes in-frame clones alone and lacks a portion of them. The table lists 30,000 or so clones, approximately 75% of them singletons, with under 4% in the top ten.

This chain links TRBV9 with TRBJ1-1; the table's D call TRBD1 went unverified against the DNA. The origin of this receptor is a man aged 50 or older with HIV. Source: unsorted PBMCs, taken 3 years after starting antiretroviral therapy. The CDR3 protein is CASSVGVGTGLNTEVFF.